This note documents a single T cell receptor beta chain sequence. What it recognizes is unknown. Generated by immunoSEQ multiplex PCR, the TCRdb table keeps only in-frame clones and is missing some. The table records about 73,000 clones, about 90% of them present only once. The data stem from a study of OX40 agonist ivuxolimab in advanced cancers. Study-wide background: The dose-escalation cohort was approximately 80% male, with a mean age of around 60 years, ranging about 23 to 90. The study's findings and limits: Clonal expansion by week 6 occurred in CD4+ and CD8+ blood T cells (at 0.1 to 3.0 mg/kg).

The sample in question was CD4+ or CD8+ T cells sorted from blood, obtained in a trial of the OX40 agonist ivuxolimab. The source is an adult with an advanced solid tumor such as melanoma, head and neck, liver or kidney cancer.

The chain's CDR3 is CASSLGTGWFEKLFF. The CDR3 DNA reads as TGTGCCAGCAGCCTAGGGACAGGGTGGTTTGAAAAACTGTTTTTT. This rearrangement joins TRBV6-6 to TRBJ1-4; 9 nucleotides agree with TRBD1. The CDR3 has 15 residues. J gave up 7 bases and V 6 bases, and 9 bases lay outside the gene matches. The germline V gene encodes CDR1 MNHNY and CDR2 SVGAGI (reference sequence).